The rows below give T cell receptor beta chains drawn from one sample of a study of blood T cells in healthy people across ages. TCRdb recomputed calls from the 5' RACE reads with MiXCR, one row per CDR3 protein. The sample consists of fewer than 800,000 distinct CDR3 sequences, 20% to 25% of them appearing once. Sequencing was performed on blood. The origin of the receptors is a man in his 70s in good health. Each CDR3 is given with its conserved first and last residue. A D gene is named only where the DNA matches it firmly. Clone size is shown for a subset of rows, as once, few, many or a class of expanded clone.

TRBV20-1,TRBD2,TRBJ2-7,NA,TGCAGTGCTAGAAAGCGGGAGGACTGGGGGGAGCAGTACTTC,CSARKREDWGEQYF
TRBV28,TRBD1,TRBJ2-7,many,TGTGCCAGCAGTTTAATGACAGGGGGCTGGTACGAGCAGTACTTC,CASSLMTGGWYEQYF
TRBV27,TRBD2,TRBJ2-1,NA,TGTGCCAGCAGTTTATCGGTCGGGACTAGTGAGTGGGAGCAGTTCTTC,CASSLSVGTSEWEQFF
TRBV6-2/TRBV6-3,NA,TRBJ1-5,NA,TGTGCCAGCACGGACGCCCGCAATCAGCCCCAGCATTTT,CASTDARNQPQHF
TRBV4-3,NA,TRBJ2-6,few,TGCGCCAGCAGCCACGCCGGGACCTCTGGGGCCAACGTCCTGACTTTC,CASSHAGTSGANVLTF
TRBV3-1,NA,TRBJ1-1,many,TGTGCCAGCAGCCAAGATGTACTGATTGAAGCTTTCTTT,CASSQDVLIEAFF
TRBV5-1,TRBD1,TRBJ2-1,NA,TGCGCCAGCAGCTTGGTAGGCAGGGGGACAATAAGTGAGCAGTTCTTC,CASSLVGRGTISEQFF
TRBV5-1,TRBD1,TRBJ2-4,NA,TGCGCCAGCAGCTTGTCCGGGACAGGGGGCAGCAAAAACATTCAGTACTTC,CASSLSGTGGSKNIQYF
TRBV20-1,NA,TRBJ1-4,NA,TGCAGTGCTATCCGGGGGGCCGGTACTAATGAAAAACTGTTTTTT,CSAIRGAGTNEKLFF
TRBV20-1,NA,TRBJ2-3,few,TGCAGTGCCCAGGGTGTCGGCACAGATACGCAGTATTTT,CSAQGVGTDTQYF
TRBV6-6,NA,TRBJ1-2,NA,TGTGCCAGCAGTTACTCGGCGGTCCCCGTGGATGGCTACACCTTC,CASSYSAVPVDGYTF
TRBV9,TRBD1,TRBJ2-5,once,TGTGCCAGCAGCGAGACAGGGGGCTCGAGAATTGAGACCCAGTACTTC,CASSETGGSRIETQYF
TRBV28,NA,TRBJ2-7,few,TGTGCCAGCAGTTTACGCGGCGCAGGTAGGAACGAGCAGTACTTC,CASSLRGAGRNEQYF
TRBV7-8,NA,TRBJ2-7,NA,TGTGCCAGCAGCTTAGATCGGGCAGGCTACGAGCAGTACTTC,CASSLDRAGYEQYF
TRBV20-1,NA,TRBJ1-4,few,TGCAGTGCTAGAGACCAACAGGGAGGGTCTAATGAAAAACTGTTTTTT,CSARDQQGGSNEKLFF
TRBV7-3,NA,TRBJ2-2,NA,TGTGCCAGCAGCCCCATTACAGGGAACACCGGGGAGCTGTTTTTT,CASSPITGNTGELFF
TRBV2,NA,TRBJ2-4,NA,TGTGCCAGCAGTTCCTGGGCGGAGAGGTCCATTCAGTACTTC,CASSSWAERSIQYF
TRBV29-1,NA,TRBJ2-5,many,TGCAGCGTTGAATTGGCGGAGACCCAGTACTTC,CSVELAETQYF
TRBV15,NA,TRBJ1-2,NA,TGTGCCACCAGCAGAGATCGAGACAGAGGCTATGGCTACACCTTC,CATSRDRDRGYGYTF
TRBV7-2,NA,TRBJ1-4,few,TGTGCCATCAGCGACATGGGGTTAGAAAAACTGTTTTTT,CAISDMGLEKLFF
TRBV20-1,NA,TRBJ2-2,few,TGCAGTGCTAGAGATATGGGGTTAGGGTCCGCGAACACCGGGGAGCTGTTTTTT,CSARDMGLGSANTGELFF
TRBV20-1,TRBD2,TRBJ2-7,few,TGCAGTGCGCCTAGCGGGACACCAGACGAGCAGTACTTC,CSAPSGTPDEQYF
TRBV27,TRBD1,TRBJ1-2,few,TGTGCCAGCAGTTCCTTCAGGGGGCAGGGCTACACCTTC,CASSSFRGQGYTF
TRBV28,NA,TRBJ2-3,few,TGTGCCAGTACCAAAAGGCAGCGGGGCACAGATACGCAGTATTTT,CASTKRQRGTDTQYF
TRBV9,NA,TRBJ2-1,few,TGTGCCAGCAGCGGAGGGCAGTTCGGGCAGTACAATGAGCAGTTCTTC,CASSGGQFGQYNEQFF
TRBV7-8,TRBD2,TRBJ2-1,few,TGTGCCAGCAGCTCAACCGGGACTAGCACCAATGAGCAGTTCTTC,CASSSTGTSTNEQFF
TRBV27,TRBD2,TRBJ2-5,few,TGTGCCAGCACCGCGACTAGCGGGAGGGCCAACCAAGAGACCCAGTACTTC,CASTATSGRANQETQYF
TRBV15,NA,TRBJ2-1,NA,TGTGCCACCAGCAGAGATCTGGGAGAGCAGTTCTTC,CATSRDLGEQFF
TRBV20-1,TRBD1,TRBJ1-1,few,TGCAGTGCTTCGCGGACAGGGGGCGAGGCTGAAGCTTTCTTT,CSASRTGGEAEAFF
TRBV29-1,NA,TRBJ2-1,few,TGCAGCGCCGTTCGCTACAATGAGCAGTTCTTC,CSAVRYNEQFF
TRBV5-1,NA,TRBJ2-1,few,TGCGCCAGCACGCTTCGGGCAGACACCTACAATGAGCAGTTCTTC,CASTLRADTYNEQFF
TRBV3-1,NA,TRBJ2-7,NA,TGTGCCAGCAGCCAAGATTCCTACCAGGGTTACGAGCAGTACTTC,CASSQDSYQGYEQYF
TRBV6-6,TRBD1,TRBJ1-6,few,TGTGCCAGCAGCCGCGGACAGGAAGCCTATAATTCACCCCTCCACTTT,CASSRGQEAYNSPLHF
TRBV20-1,TRBD1,TRBJ2-2,NA,TGCAGTGCTAGATCGGGACAGGGGTACACCGGGGAGCTGTTTTTT,CSARSGQGYTGELFF
TRBV27,NA,TRBJ2-7,NA,TGTGCCAGCAGTTCGACGTTTTCCCCATCCCCCGAGCAGTACTTC,CASSSTFSPSPEQYF
TRBV29-1,TRBD2,TRBJ2-1,NA,TGCAGCGTTGAAGTCTTTAGCGGGAGGCGCAATGAGCAGTTCTTC,CSVEVFSGRRNEQFF
TRBV29-1,TRBD2,TRBJ2-7,few,TGCAGCGTTTCTGGTTGGGGGGGGTCGTACGAGCAGTACTTC,CSVSGWGGSYEQYF
TRBV4-3,TRBD2,TRBJ2-1,NA,TGCGCCAGCAGCCAAGTCGGGTTAATAGCGGGAGGGAACAATGAGCAGTTCTTC,CASSQVGLIAGGNNEQFF
TRBV15,NA,TRBJ1-5,once,TGTGCCACTAATAACAGGGCTCGCAATCAGCCCCAGCATTTT,CATNNRARNQPQHF
TRBV29-1,TRBD1,TRBJ2-3,NA,TGCAGCGTCGGAGTCGGCACAGGGGCAGATACGCAGTATTTT,CSVGVGTGADTQYF
TRBV5-1,NA,TRBJ1-4,NA,TGCGCCAGCAGCTTGACAGGGTTAAATGAAAAACTGTTTTTT,CASSLTGLNEKLFF
TRBV2,TRBD1,TRBJ1-6,once,TGTGCCGGTCAGACAGGGGAGGGGACACCCCTCCACTTT,CAGQTGEGTPLHF
TRBV10-3,TRBD2,TRBJ2-3,few,TGTGCCATCAGTGAACCCGACGGGACTAGCGGGAATAGTTACACAGATACGCAGTATTTT,CAISEPDGTSGNSYTDTQYF
TRBV25-1,TRBD1,TRBJ2-7,few,TGTGCCAGCAAAGGGACAGGGAACTCCTACGAGCAGTACTTC,CASKGTGNSYEQYF
TRBV12-3/TRBV12-4,NA,TRBJ2-7,few,TGTGCCAGCAGCTCTACAGGAATCACCTACGAGCAGTACTTC,CASSSTGITYEQYF
TRBV7-9,TRBD1,TRBJ2-1,NA,TGTGCCAGCAGCTTAGGGGACAGGTACGATGAGCCGTTCTTC,CASSLGDRYDEPFF
TRBV2,TRBD1,TRBJ2-5,NA,TGTGCCAGCACAGGGGGCGATGAGACCCAGTACTTC,CASTGGDETQYF
TRBV28,NA,TRBJ2-1,once,TGTGCCAGCAGTCCATTGCTCGGCGATGGTGTTTACAATGAGCAGCTCTTC,CASSPLLGDGVYNEQLF
TRBV5-1,NA,TRBJ2-1,many,TGCGCCAGCAGCTTGGCACAGGGCTACTACAATGAGCAGTTCTTC,CASSLAQGYYNEQFF
TRBV9,NA,TRBJ2-5,NA,TGTGCCAGCAGCGTGGTCGGGACACCTCAAGAGACCCAGTACTTC,CASSVVGTPQETQYF
TRBV7-2,NA,TRBJ2-7,many,TGTGCCAGCAGCTTAGTTCAGGGTCCCTACGAGCAGTACTTC,CASSLVQGPYEQYF
TRBV12-3/TRBV12-4,NA,TRBJ2-3,NA,TGTGCCAGCTCATCGATTGTAGGCAGCACAGGTACGCAGTATTTT,CASSSIVGSTGTQYF
TRBV20-1,NA,TRBJ2-4,once,TGCAGTGCTAGAGATTATCGGGTTGGAACAGTAGAAGCCAAAAACATTCAGTACTTC,CSARDYRVGTVEAKNIQYF
TRBV7-2,TRBD2,TRBJ2-7,few,TGTGCCAGCAGCTTGACACTAGCGGCGTACGAGCAGTACTTC,CASSLTLAAYEQYF
TRBV27,TRBD1,TRBJ1-5,few,TGTGCCAGCAGTCCCAGGACAGGGGGTAGCAATCAGCCCCAGCATTTT,CASSPRTGGSNQPQHF
TRBV7-2,TRBD1,TRBJ1-4,NA,TGTGCCAGCAGCCAACAGGGGTCAACTAATGAAAAACTGTTTTTT,CASSQQGSTNEKLFF
TRBV9,TRBD1,TRBJ1-6,few,TGTGCCAGCAGCCCCAGGGACAGGGGGAATTCACCCCTCCACTTT,CASSPRDRGNSPLHF
TRBV27,TRBD2,TRBJ2-2,NA,TGTGCCAGCAGCTTAGGGACTAGCGGTCGAGAGCTGTTTTTT,CASSLGTSGRELFF
TRBV14,NA,TRBJ2-5,NA,TGTGCCAGCAGACCAACGGGTGGACAGACCCAGTACTTC,CASRPTGGQTQYF
TRBV5-1,NA,TRBJ2-2,NA,TGCGCCAGCAGCTTCTCGGGACAGAACACCGGGGGGCTGTTTTTT,CASSFSGQNTGGLFF